Described below is a single T cell receptor beta chain sequence and its context. Antigen unknown. The germline V gene encodes CDR1 SGHNT and CDR2 YYREEE (reference sequence). The ends were cut back, 2 bases at V and 8 bases at J, with 14 bases in the middle. This CDR3 has 14 residues. The data stem from a study of beta chain features in type 1 diabetes. Study-level information: All samples together contributed 100 million to 120 million sorted cells for examination. Broader study findings: Within each of all four CD4+ subsets, Type 1 diabetes patients had TCRB CDR3s that were moderately but significantly shorter. Compared with healthy donors, patients appeared to share more similar naive, central memory and regulatory TCRB repertoires. Since sequencing was performed on cDNA, cells with high TCR expression could be over-represented.

The study reverse transcribed the entire isolated RNA, so it sequenced expressed TCRB transcripts. Around 3.8 million reads per sample were averaged for naive, central memory and regulatory samples. The data were produced by immunoSEQ multiplex PCR, yet TCRdb's version contains in-frame clones alone and is incomplete. Altogether about 250,000 clones are present, about a tenth being singletons, with the ten largest covering around 0.017%. The receptor was isolated from a man aged 25-40 years with type 1 diabetes. This chain uses TRBV5-4 with TRBJ2-1; D is unclear. Input material: naive CD4+ T cells from blood. The CDR3 DNA reads TGTGCCAGCAGCTTAATTAACCCCGAGCATGAGCAGTTCTTC. Protein sequence: CASSLINPEHEQFF.